Presented here are 16 T cell receptor beta chains from one specimen sequenced in a study of tumor T cells in aggressive B-cell lymphoma. The repertoire was sequenced with immunoSEQ multiplex PCR; TCRdb's copy has only in-frame clones and lacks some. The sample includes about 4,000 clones, roughly 87% of them seen just once. What was sequenced was tumor tissue. The receptors come from an adult with diffuse large B cell lymphoma.

The chain is built from TRBV11-2 and TRBJ2-5, with TRBD2 matching 9 bases. The CDR3 runs to 15 residues. Germline V gene sequence: CDR1 SGHAT, CDR2 FQNNGV. The V and J ends lost 2 bases and 1 base, in that order; junction bases with no gene match: 2. CDR3 nucleotide sequence: TGTGCCAGCAGCTTAAAAGCGGGGGGCCAAGAGACCCAGTACTTC. It codes for CASSLKAGGQETQYF.

The CDR3 nucleotides are TGTGCCAGCAGTGATCAGGGGGCGCTTTTTGAAGCTTTCTTT. It is translated as CASSDQGALFEAFF. The gene calls are TRBV2 and TRBJ1-1; TRBD1 aligns across 8 bases. The germline gives CDR1 SNHLY, CDR2 FYNNEI. V dropped 3 bases and J dropped 7; count of bases not matched to a gene: 7. The CDR3 is 14 amino acids.

This clone was counted a single time. The V and J genes are TRBV7-9 and TRBJ1-1; D gene uncertain. The CDR3 consists of 12 residues. V shed 5 bases and J shed 6 bases, with 10 bases lying between them. The V gene's germline CDR1 is SEHNR and CDR2 FQNEAQ (reference sequence). CDR3 loop: CASSVGISEAFF. CDR3 DNA sequence: TGTGCCAGCAGCGTCGGTATTTCTGAAGCTTTCTTT.

This clone has only one observation. The chain links TRBV7-4 to TRBJ2-6; D uncertain. There are 18 residues in the CDR3. Looked up from germline, CDR1 is SGHVT and CDR2 is SQSDAQ. The V and J ends lost 3 bases and 5 bases respectively, with 20 bases between them. Here the CDR3 DNA reads TGTGCCAGCAGCTTCCGTAGCAGCTCACAAAGTCGGGCCAACGTCCTGACTTTC. Translating it yields CASSFRSSSQSRANVLTF.

CDR3 region: CASTPGAVRARDTQYF. CDR3 sequence (DNA): TGTGCCAGCACCCCGGGAGCAGTCAGGGCCCGAGATACGCAGTATTTT. The J gene is TRBJ2-3, the V gene TRBV9; D might be TRBD2 (6 bases). Trimming pared 6 bases from V and 5 bases from J, leaving 22 bases between. CDR3 length equals 16 residues. Germline V gives CDR1 SGDLS, CDR2 YYNGEE.

The chain is built from TRBV2 and TRBJ2-2, with 10 bases identical to TRBD2. In germline, CDR1 is SNHLY, CDR2 FYNNEI. This CDR3 has 14 residues. V lost 7 bases to trimming and J lost 3 bases; unmatched junction nucleotides: 2. The CDR3 loop reads CASILAGDTGELFF. DNA for the CDR3: TGTGCCAGCATTCTAGCGGGGGACACCGGGGAGCTGTTTTTT.

This chain connects TRBV5-6 to TRBJ1-3, with 11 bases identical to TRBD1. Unmatched junction bases numbered 6, after V lost 4 bases and J lost 3 bases. The CDR3 has 16 amino acids. CDR1 is SGHDT and CDR2 is YYEEEE in the germline V gene. Written as DNA, the CDR3 is TGTGCCAGCAGCCTGGGACAGGGGGTTGTTGGAAACACCATATATTTT. Its protein is CASSLGQGVVGNTIYF.

On this clone itself: One end of the junction does not line up with germline, which may come from a read error. The chain has TRBV5-1 and TRBJ2-7; TRBD2 matches 9 bases. This CDR3 has 14 amino acids. Germline CDR1 and CDR2: SGHRS and YFSETQ. The CDR3 region has the DNA TGCGCCAGCAGCTTGAGTAGCGGGAGTTACGAGCAGCACTTC. Encoded protein: CASSLSSGSYEQHF.

The V and J genes are TRBV4-2 and TRBJ2-5, with D perhaps TRBD1 (5 bases). The CDR3 covers 14 residues. Germline CDR1 and CDR2: LGHNA and YNFKEQ. Trimming cost V 2 bases and J 2 bases, with 9 bases left between them. The CDR3 spells CASSQFQGQETQYF. Written as DNA, the CDR3 is TGTGCCAGCAGCCAATTTCAGGGACAAGAGACCCAGTACTTC.

A few counts support this clone. The rearrangement joins TRBV29-1 to TRBJ2-5; maybe TRBD1 (5 bases). This CDR3 has 12 residues. Germline values: CDR1 SQVTM, CDR2 ANQGSEA. With 2 bases removed from V and 5 bases from J, the gap between germline ends came to 9 bases. CDR3 amino acids: CSVERTRETQYF. The CDR3 coding sequence is TGCAGCGTTGAACGGACACGGGAGACCCAGTACTTC.

The V call is TRBV28, the J call TRBJ1-3; D not resolved. This CDR3 has 14 amino acids. V was trimmed by 5 bases and J by 0 bases, leaving 8 bases between them. Germline CDR1 MDHEN, CDR2 SYDVKM. This CDR3 reads CASSTEISGNTIYF. CDR3 nucleotides: TGTGCCAGCAGTACAGAGATCTCTGGAAACACCATATATTTT.

Only a few counts were recorded for this clone. The genes are TRBV21-1 and TRBJ1-5. TRBV21-1 is annotated as a pseudogene. This CDR3 has 11 amino acids. CDR3 DNA: TGTGCCAGCATCGGCAATCAGCCCCAGCATTTT. As protein: CASIGNQPQHF.

This sequence joins TRBV11-3 and TRBJ2-1; D unresolved. CDR1 and CDR2 (germline): SGHNT, YENEEA. Trimming removed 3 bases at V and 8 bases at J, with 8 bases between. The CDR3 runs 12 residues. In DNA form, the CDR3 reads TGTGCCAGCAGCTTGAGGTGGGATGAGCAGTTCTTC. Amino acids: CASSLRWDEQFF. Complete variable domain (other parts from reference TRBV11-3 and TRBJ2-1): EAGVVQSPRYKIIEKKQPVAFWCNPISGHNTLYWYLQNLGQGPELLIRYENEEAVDDSQLPKDRFSAERLKGVDSTLKIQPAELGDSAVYLCASSLRWDEQFFGPGTRLTVL.

This sequence joins TRBV9 and TRBJ2-5; D perhaps matches TRBD1 (5 bases). V was cut by 0 bases and J by 4 bases, with 7 bases left in between. Germline lookup yields CDR1 SGDLS and CDR2 YYNGEE. The CDR3 has 13 amino acids. The CDR3 loop is CASSVEGPETQYF. The CDR3 nucleotides are TGTGCCAGCAGCGTAGAGGGGCCAGAGACCCAGTACTTC. The entire variable domain, with the rest obtained from reference TRBV9 and TRBJ2-5, is as follows: DSGVTQTPKHLITATGQRVTLRCSPRSGDLSVYWYQQSLDQGLQFLIQYYNGEERAKGNILERFSAQQFPDLHSELNLSSLELGDSALYFCASSVEGPETQYFGPGTRLLVL.

The chain joins TRBV10-3 to TRBJ2-1; 11 nucleotides agree with TRBD2. After removal of 6 bases from V and 7 bases from J, the junction contained 8 bases not matched to a gene. Germline loops: CDR1 ENHRY, CDR2 SYGVKD. The CDR3 spans 15 residues. In DNA, the CDR3 is TGTGCCATCAGCCAGACTAGCGGGATTTGGAATGAGCAGTTCTTC. Its translation: CAISQTSGIWNEQFF.

As regards this clone: Other DNA sequences in this sample translate to the same CDR3. This chain connects TRBV2 to TRBJ2-7; TRBD1 is a possible D gene (6 bases). The CDR3 consists of 14 residues. Germline-derived CDR1 and CDR2 are SNHLY and FYNNEI. Deletions cut 3 bases from V and 0 bases from J, with 9 bases between. The CDR3 spells CASSDQGSSYEQYF. Written as DNA, the CDR3 is TGTGCCAGCAGTGATCAGGGGAGCTCCTACGAGCAGTACTTC.